What follows are 10 T cell receptor beta chains derived from one specimen sequenced in a study of response to subunit inactivated influenza vaccine. TCRdb reprocessed the RT-PCR reads via MiXCR and lists one record per CDR3 protein. Of under 950,000 distinct CDR3 sequences listed, over 20% are singletons. The sequenced sample was PBMCs from blood, obtained 5 to 6 days after vaccination. These receptors all come from a middle-aged man who received an inactivated influenza vaccine.

This rearrangement joins TRBV7-9 to TRBJ2-1, with D possibly matching TRBD2 (5 bases). CDR3 length: 17 residues. The V and J ends lost 7 bases and 0 bases respectively, with 19 bases between them. Germline values: CDR1 SEHNR, CDR2 FQNEAQ (reference sequence). The CDR3 region has the DNA TGTGCCAGCACCGCCCTTGGACTGGCTAGCTCCTACAATGAGCAGTTCTTC. Its protein is CASTALGLASSYNEQFF.

V gene TRBV20-1 combines with J gene TRBJ2-2; weak D call: TRBD1 (5 bases). CDR1 DFQATT and CDR2 SNEGSKA come from the germline V gene (reference sequence). This CDR3 is 13 amino acids long. Trimming left V 3 bases short and J 4 bases short, with 9 bases between. The CDR3 sequence is CSASTGPTGELFF. CDR3 DNA sequence: TGCAGTGCTAGTACAGGACCCACCGGGGAGCTGTTTTTT.

This clonotype was seen a few times. This chain connects TRBV6-1 to TRBJ1-1, with D possibly matching TRBD1 (6 bases). This CDR3 is built from 14 residues. CDR1 MNHNS and CDR2 SASEGT come from the germline V gene. V lost 8 bases, J lost 4 bases, and 17 bases lay in between. CDR3 in amino acids: CASLRGRWGTEAFF. The CDR3 nucleotides are TGTGCCAGCCTTCGGGGGCGTTGGGGCACTGAAGCTTTCTTT.

This clonotype appeared a few times. The V and J genes are TRBV7-9 and TRBJ2-2, with D perhaps matching TRBD1 or TRBD2 (6 bases each). V gave up 2 bases and J gave up 10 bases, with 14 bases separating them. This CDR3 spans 14 amino acids. Germline lookup yields CDR1 SEHNR and CDR2 FQNEAQ (reference sequence). The CDR3 is CASSLTWRGQELFF. In DNA, the CDR3 is TGTGCCAGCAGCTTAACGTGGCGGGGACAGGAGCTGTTTTTT.

The rearrangement uses TRBV5-1 and TRBJ2-7, with D possibly TRBD1 on 6 matching bases. The germline gives CDR1 SGHRS, CDR2 YFSETQ. The CDR3 runs 13 residues. The V end was cut by 0 bases, the J end by 4 bases, with 8 bases between. CDR3 sequence reads: CASSLEGEYEQYF. DNA for the CDR3: TGCGCCAGCAGCTTGGAGGGGGAGTACGAGCAGTACTTC. Full variable domain (outside the CDR3, taken from reference TRBV5-1 and TRBJ2-7): KAGVTQTPRYLIKTRGQQVTLSCSPISGHRSVSWYQQTPGQGLQFLFEYFSETQRNKGNFPGRFSGRQFSNSRSEMNVSTLELGDSALYLCASSLEGEYEQYFGPGTRLTVT.

The genes are TRBV7-9 and TRBJ2-5; maybe TRBD1 (5 bases). The CDR3 has 14 residues. CDR1 SEHNR and CDR2 FQNEAQ come from the germline V gene (reference sequence). V gave up 5 bases and J gave up 4 bases, with 14 bases separating them. In DNA form, the CDR3 reads TGTGCCAGCAGCCCCGTGTTAGGGGCAGAGACCCAGTACTTC. It translates to CASSPVLGAETQYF.

Only a few counts were recorded for this clonotype. This chain uses TRBV12-5 with TRBJ2-1; 10 bases align to TRBD2. V was clipped by 0 bases and J by 0 bases; unmatched bases: 8. Germline CDR1 and CDR2: LGHNT and FRNRAP. This CDR3 has 19 amino acids. The DNA for the CDR3 is TGTGCTAGTGGTTTGGTACTAGCGGGACCAAAACGCTCCTACAATGAGCAGTTCTTC. Translating it yields CASGLVLAGPKRSYNEQFF.

This clonotype has just a few counts. This chain uses TRBV20-1 with TRBJ1-6; D not certain. Trimming shortened V by 4 bases and J by 4 bases, and 20 bases separated the two germline ends. The V gene's germline CDR1 is DFQATT and CDR2 SNEGSKA (reference sequence). The CDR3 is 17 residues long. The CDR3, as DNA: TGCAGTGCTATCCCCGGAGTCAACGACGGATATAATTCACCCCTCCACTTT. Residues: CSAIPGVNDGYNSPLHF.

This clonotype was seen a handful of times. The V call is TRBV20-1, the J call TRBJ2-1, with a tentative D call TRBD2 (6 bases). This CDR3 spans 15 amino acids. The germline V gene encodes CDR1 DFQATT and CDR2 SNEGSKA (reference sequence). Trimming removed 0 bases at V and 3 bases at J, with 12 bases between. CDR3 nucleotide sequence: TGCAGTGCTAGAGATCTTTCTAGCGTCTACAATGAGCAGTTCTTC. It specifies CSARDLSSVYNEQFF.

J is TRBJ2-3 and V is TRBV5-1, with D perhaps given as TRBD1 or TRBD2 (5 bases each). Germline CDR1 reads SGHRS; CDR2 reads YFSETQ. The CDR3 extends over 16 amino acids. V lost 0 bases and J lost 1, with 12 bases in between. CDR3 DNA sequence: TGCGCCAGCAGCTTGGCCCTCGGGGCCCGCACAGATACGCAGTATTTT. Amino acid sequence: CASSLALGARTDTQYF.